A single sample gave rise to the 22 T cell receptor beta chains below, sequenced in a study of tumor and adjacent non-tumor tissue in lung cancer. RNA was extracted from bulk tissue without any cell sorting. This non-tumor lung sample came from over 3 cm beyond the tumor edge. TCRbeta libraries were built with three rounds of nested PCR, modified from ARM-PCR. Each CDR3 protein gets one entry after TCRdb re-called the multiplex PCR reads with MiXCR. The sample has 98,000 or so distinct CDR3 sequences, 75% to 85% seen once. Sequences were obtained from distant non-tumor lung tissue. The receptors derive from a man aged 55 to 70 with small cell lung cancer.

Points on this clonotype: The junction departs from the called germline gene at one end, perhaps through a read error. The V call is TRBV6-6, the J call TRBJ2-1; D ambiguous. The CDR3 spans 13 residues. Germline assignment: CDR1 MNHNY and CDR2 SVGAGI (reference sequence). The CDR3 nucleotides read TGTGCCAGCAGTCCAAGGCTCTACATTGAGCAGTTCTTC. This translates into CASSPRLYIEQFF.

V gene TRBV6-5 combines with J gene TRBJ1-1; maybe TRBD1 (5 bases). CDR3 size: 14 residues. Germline assignment: CDR1 MNHEY and CDR2 SVGAGI. The CDR3 loop reads CVNSFKQVNTEAFF. The CDR3 DNA follows: TGTGTCAACAGTTTCAAACAGGTGAACACTGAAGCTTTCTTT.

About this clonotype itself: A read error may produce the germline difference seen at one junction end. CDR3 sequence (DNA): TGTGCCAACAGGGCAGGTCATTACGAGACCCAATACTTC. It translates to CANRAGHYETQYF. The chain recombines TRBV12-3 or TRBV12-4 with TRBJ2-5; possibly TRBD1 for D (6 bases). The CDR3 has 13 amino acids.

This chain joins TRBV6-1 and TRBJ2-7; D gene ambiguous. Germline CDR1 reads MNHNS; CDR2 reads SASEGT. The CDR3 length is 15 residues. The CDR3: CVSNTIGSSFFEQYV. DNA of the CDR3: TGTGTCAGCAACACAATCGGGTCGTCCTTCTTCGAGCAGTACGTC.

This clonotype was recorded once. No conserved phenylalanine or tryptophan is present at the end of the CDR3, so a read error is the likely explanation. The chain couples TRBV12-3 or TRBV12-4 to TRBJ1-5; D call uncertain. The V end was cut by 5 bases, the J end by 9 bases, with 14 bases between. The CDR3 has 13 amino acids. The CDR3 sequence: CASSVGLLGPQHI. CDR3 bases: TGTGCCAGCAGTGTTGGACTGCTAGGGCCCCAGCATATT.

V is TRBV6-5 and J is TRBJ1-5; 8 positions match TRBD1. The J call may not be correct, given that the DNA end is closer to TRBJ2-3. Looked up from germline, CDR1 is MNHEY and CDR2 is SVGAGI. This CDR3 is built from 16 residues. CDR3 sequence (DNA): TGTGCCAGCAGTCAGAGACAGGGGAGTAGCAATGAGCCCCAGTATTTT. Residues: CASSQRQGSSNEPQYF.

Regarding this clonotype: This likely comes from a read error, as the CDR3 has no conserved phenylalanine or tryptophan at its end. It is unclear where the CDR3 begins or ends on the DNA, so no DNA is shown, and the CDR3 is as TCRdb lists it. V usage is TRBV11-2 and J usage is TRBJ1-6. Germline CDR1 and CDR2: SGHAT and FQNNGV. Both ends counted, the CDR3 spans 15 residues. The CDR3: CASSRAWAFNSPLRY.

This clonotype has more than one count but fewer than ten. This may come from a read error, since a much larger clone is one base off. V usage is TRBV28 and J usage is TRBJ2-1; 10 bases agree with TRBD1. Germline lookup yields CDR1 MDHEN and CDR2 SYDVKM. This CDR3 comprises 16 residues. Unmatched junction bases numbered 8, after V lost 6 bases and J lost 3 bases. The DNA of the CDR3 is TGTGCCAGCAGCCTTATGGGACAGGGGTACTACAATGAGCAGTTCTTC. It translates to CASSLMGQGYYNEQFF.

On this clonotype: A junction boundary mismatches the germline segment, possibly from a read error. This sequence joins TRBV7-8 and TRBJ2-3; 13 nucleotides match TRBD2. CDR1 is SGHVS and CDR2 is FQNEAQ in the germline V gene. The CDR3 is 17 amino acids. The CDR3 is CASRLAWTSGSADTQYF. CDR3 sequence (DNA): TGTGCCAGCAGGTTAGCATGGACTAGCGGGAGCGCAGATACGCAATATTTT.

This clonotype was recorded a few times. A junction end diverges from the germline sequence, so it may reflect a read error. The gene calls are TRBV7-9 and TRBJ2-3, with 9 bases lining up with TRBD1. The CDR3 has 14 residues. Germline loops: CDR1 SEHNR, CDR2 FQNEAQ (reference sequence). CDR3 sequence: CARRTTGGEDTQYF. The DNA of the CDR3 is TGTGCCCGCAGAACCACAGGGGGCGAGGATACGCAGTATTTT.

Comments on this clonotype: The CDR3 does not end in the conserved phenylalanine or tryptophan, so this is likely a read error. The V gene is TRBV10-3, the J gene TRBJ2-5; weak D call: TRBD2 (6 bases). The CDR3 is 16 amino acids. The V and J ends lost 4 bases and 1 base respectively, with 16 bases between them. Germline-derived CDR1 and CDR2 are ENHRY and SYGVKD. Here the CDR3 reads CAISAKEGVTQETQYL. The CDR3 DNA reads TGTGCCATCAGTGCTAAGGAGGGAGTTACCCAAGAGACCCAGTACTTA.

This clonotype was seen only a few times. An end of the junction differs from the germline gene, which may be a read error. The V gene is TRBV5-4, the J gene TRBJ2-3; 15 bases are shared with TRBD2. The CDR3 length is 16 residues. Germline lookup yields CDR1 SGHNT and CDR2 YYREEE (reference sequence). The CDR3 bases are TGTGTCAGCAGCTCGGGACTAGCGGGAGGCGCAGATACGCAGTATTTT. Protein sequence: CVSSSGLAGGADTQYF.

Remarks on this clonotype: Its ends do not fully match the called genes, so a read error is possible. The chain joins TRBV29-1 to TRBJ2-2; D may be TRBD2 (5 bases). The V gene's germline CDR1 is SQVTM and CDR2 ANQGSEA. CDR3 length equals 15 residues. CDR3 DNA sequence: TGTAGCGTTGATGTGGCGGAAGGGTGGACCGGGGAGCTGTTTTTT. Amino acids: CSVDVAEGWTGELFF.

This clonotype showed up just once. The chain has TRBV7-9 and TRBJ2-7; 9 nucleotides match TRBD2. This CDR3 is 14 amino acids long. Germline CDR1 and CDR2: SEHNR and FQNEAQ (reference sequence). J gave up 2 bases and V 3 bases, and 2 bases lay outside the gene matches. This CDR3 reads CASSFGGRAYEQYF. As DNA, the CDR3 is TGTGCCAGCAGCTTCGGCGGGAGGGCCTACGAGCAGTACTTC.

In the case of this clonotype: A much larger clone sits a single nucleotide away, making a read error possible. This is likely a read error, given that the CDR3 carries no conserved phenylalanine or tryptophan at its end. V is TRBV6-5 and J is TRBJ1-1, with D hard to call. In germline, CDR1 is MNHEY, CDR2 SVGAGI. The CDR3 has 11 amino acids. V was clipped by 3 bases and J by 10 bases, with 9 bases between them. CDR3: CASSYRPRAFY. The CDR3 nucleotides read TGTGCCAGCAGTTATCGGCCTAGAGCTTTCTAT.

This clonotype has only one observation. At one of its ends the junction is not consistent with the germline gene, which may arise from a read error. This sequence joins TRBV13 and TRBJ2-3, with TRBD2 matching 10 bases. This CDR3 comprises 16 residues. Germline CDR1 is PRHDT and CDR2 is FYEKMQ (reference sequence). The CDR3 DNA sequence: TGTGCCAGCAGCATAGGCCTGGCTAGCGGGAGCTATACGCAATATTTT. Protein: CASSIGLASGSYTQYF.

The chain employs TRBV11-2 and TRBJ1-1; unclear D gene. Per the germline V gene, CDR1 is SGHAT and CDR2 is FQNNGV. This CDR3 region has 13 residues. CDR3 in amino acids: CAISPRSEPEAFF. CDR3 bases: TGTGCTATCAGCCCTCGAAGTGAGCCTGAAGCTTTCTTT.

The rearrangement uses TRBV4-1 and TRBJ2-7; tentatively, D is TRBD2 (6 bases). CDR3 length equals 13 residues. The V gene's germline CDR1 is MGHRA and CDR2 YSYEKL. The CDR3 DNA is TGTGCCAGCAGCCGAGATCGTGGAGGGCGGCAGTACGTC. Translating it yields CASSRDRGGRQYV.

A remark on this clonotype: With a much larger clone just one base away, this may be a read error. V gene TRBV20-1 combines with J gene TRBJ1-2; TRBD1 matches at 10 bases. Per the germline V gene, CDR1 is DFQATT and CDR2 is SNEGSKA (reference sequence). V dropped 7 bases and J dropped 4; count of bases not matched to a gene: 15. This CDR3 spans 16 amino acids. The CDR3 protein is CSDSGTGAYSGYGYTF. The DNA of the CDR3 is TGCAGTGATAGTGGGACAGGGGCATACTCTGGCTATGGCTACACCTTC.

Note on this clonotype: At one end the junction does not follow the germline gene, possibly because of a read error. The chain carries TRBV11-2 and TRBJ2-1; D is ambiguous. The CDR3 is 16 amino acids. Germline assignment: CDR1 SGHAT and CDR2 FQNNGV. CDR3 sequence (DNA): TGTGCTAGCAGTCCCACCCCATCACTAACCAACAATGAGCATTTCTTC. Its translation: CASSPTPSLTNNEHFF.

This clonotype was picked up one time. The chain uses TRBV10-3 and TRBJ1-2; D unclear. Germline CDR1 is ENHRY and CDR2 is SYGVKD. CDR3 length equals 14 residues. The V end lost 7 bases, the J end lost 2 bases, and 14 bases lay between the germline ends. In nucleotides, the CDR3 is TGTGCCATCATTGATTCACCCTTGAACTATGGCTACACCTTC. It encodes CAIIDSPLNYGYTF.

To note about this clonotype: Since a much larger clone is just one base distant, this may be a read error. The chain carries TRBV28 and TRBJ2-3, with 7 bases aligning to TRBD2. Trimming took 5 bases from V and 8 from J; bases not matched to a gene: 10. The germline gives CDR1 MDHEN, CDR2 SYDVKM. CDR3 length equals 14 residues. The CDR3 here is CASSRTSLSVTQYF. The CDR3 nucleotides are TGTGCCAGCAGTCGGACTAGTCTCTCAGTTACGCAGTATTTT. Supplemented by reference TRBV28 and TRBJ2-3, the full variable domain reads DVKVTQSSRYLVKRTGEKVFLECVQDMDHENMFWYRQDPGLGLRLIYFSYDVKMKEKGDIPEGYSVSREKKERFSLILESASTNQTSMYLCASSRTSLSVTQYFGPGTRLTVL.